This T cell receptor beta chain was captured in a study of OX40 agonist ivuxolimab in advanced cancers. Study-level findings and limits: Expanded peripheral T cell antigen specificity was not determined.

TCRdb keeps only in-frame clones here, not all; method: immunoSEQ multiplex PCR. The data hold 35,000 to 45,000 clones, with 70% to 80% observed a single time. With regard to this clone: The antigen remains unidentified.

The CDR3 spans 16 residues. The chain carries TRBV21-1 and TRBJ2-1; TRBD2, the table's D call, lacks a check against the DNA. TRBV21-1 represents a pseudogene. The clonotype was recovered from an adult with an advanced solid tumor such as melanoma, head and neck, liver or kidney cancer. This sample comprised CD4+ or CD8+ T cells sorted from blood, obtained in a trial of the OX40 agonist ivuxolimab. CDR3 in amino acids: CASSKRTWDSINEQFF. CDR3 DNA sequence: TGTGCCAGCAGCAAAAGGACTTGGGACTCGATCAATGAGCAGTTCTTC.